These 23 T cell receptor beta chains came from one sample sequenced in a study of Graves' ophthalmopathy and Graves' hyperthyroidism. RNA transcripts were the template, and TCR beta CDR3 regions were amplified from them. HTBI-primed first-round RT-PCR preceded second-round multiplex PCR. From the multiplex PCR reads, TCRdb called clonotypes with MiXCR, one entry per CDR3 protein. The table includes roughly 500,000 distinct CDR3 sequences, approximately 15% detected once. Input material: blood. All receptors come from a woman under 40 with Graves' ophthalmopathy.

There are many counts of this clonotype. The chain links TRBV28 to TRBJ1-2, with TRBD1 as a possible D gene (5 bases). Per the germline V gene, CDR1 is MDHEN and CDR2 is SYDVKM. This CDR3 is built from 16 residues. Trimming took off 7 bases at V and 5 bases at J, with 23 bases between the two ends. The CDR3 coding sequence is TGTGCCAGCACCGAAATGGGCCCCGGGACTCTATATGGCTACACCTTC. Protein: CASTEMGPGTLYGYTF.

This chain joins TRBV28 and TRBJ2-5, with a tentative D call TRBD1 (7 bases). CDR1 is MDHEN, CDR2 SYDVKM, per germline. The CDR3 runs 14 residues. V lost 3 bases, J lost 4 bases, and 12 bases lay in between. The CDR3 here is CASSFGGGRETQYF. For the CDR3, the DNA is TGTGCCAGCAGTTTCGGAGGGGGCAGAGAGACCCAGTACTTC.

This clonotype was seen only once. A much larger clone lies one base from this, so it may be a read error. The chain employs TRBV6-1 and TRBJ2-7; 8 nucleotides match TRBD2. The J segment lost 3 bases and the V segment lost 6 bases, leaving 7 bases of the junction unmatched. The CDR3 consists of 14 residues. Germline CDR1 and CDR2: MNHNS and SASEGT. The CDR3 loop reads CASRLAGGGYEQYF. The DNA of the CDR3 is TGTGCCAGCAGATTGGCGGGAGGCGGCTACGAGCAGTACTTC.

This clonotype has a count of ten or more. The rearrangement uses TRBV7-8 and TRBJ2-7; 7 bases are a match to TRBD1. The CDR3 is 15 amino acids. Germline V gene sequence: CDR1 SGHVS, CDR2 FQNEAQ. The ends lost 7 bases at V and 0 bases at J; junction bases unmatched: 9. This CDR3 reads CASTRSWDSSYEQYF. CDR3 in DNA: TGTGCCAGCACCCGGTCTTGGGACAGCTCCTACGAGCAGTACTTC. The whole variable domain, remainder taken from reference TRBV7-8 and TRBJ2-7, is GAGVSQSPRYKVAKRGQDVALRCDPISGHVSLFWYQQALGQGPEFLTYFQNEAQLDKSGLPSDRFFAERPEGSVSTLKIQRTQQEDSAVYLCASTRSWDSSYEQYFGPGTRLTVT.

This clonotype was seen repeatedly, ten times or more. CDR3 amino acids: CASRSAGTSGGTQETQYF. The CDR3 DNA reads TGTGCCAGCAGGTCCGCGGGGACTAGCGGGGGGACCCAAGAGACCCAGTACTTC. The chain is built from TRBV2 and TRBJ2-5, with TRBD2 matching over 15 bases. The ends lost 6 bases at V and 1 base at J; junction bases unmatched: 9. The CDR3 loop spans 18 amino acids. Germline V lookup: CDR1 SNHLY, CDR2 FYNNEI.

This clonotype was seen only a few times. The gene calls are TRBV18 and TRBJ2-2; D may be TRBD1 (5 bases). The CDR3 consists of 17 residues. With 6 bases removed from V and 0 bases from J, the gap between germline ends came to 17 bases. CDR1 is KGHSH, CDR2 LQKENI, per germline. CDR3 nucleotide sequence: TGTGCCAGCTCGAGGAATGGACACCGAGCGAACACCGGGGAGCTGTTTTTT. It codes for CASSRNGHRANTGELFF.

This clonotype occurred many times. The J gene is TRBJ1-1, the V gene TRBV28, with D perhaps matching TRBD1 (5 bases). The ends were cut back, 6 bases at V and 4 bases at J, with 12 bases in the middle. The germline CDR1 and CDR2 sequences are MDHEN and SYDVKM. CDR3 size: 13 residues. For the CDR3, the DNA is TGTGCCAGCAGATCTGGGGCGCCCACTGAAGCTTTCTTT. Encoded protein: CASRSGAPTEAFF.

This clonotype has just a few counts. This rearrangement joins TRBV28 to TRBJ2-1; TRBD2 matches at 8 bases. V dropped 8 bases and J dropped 7; count of bases not matched to a gene: 13. The CDR3 has 15 residues. The germline V gene encodes CDR1 MDHEN and CDR2 SYDVKM. The CDR3 is CASDPRASGRNEQFF. The DNA of the CDR3 is TGTGCCAGCGATCCCCGGGCTAGCGGGCGTAATGAGCAGTTCTTC.

This clonotype was seen repeatedly, ten times or more. J is TRBJ2-7 and V is TRBV13, with 10 positions matching TRBD2. Germline-derived CDR1 and CDR2 are PRHDT and FYEKMQ (reference sequence). The CDR3 is 15 amino acids. V was clipped by 4 bases and J by 2 bases; unmatched bases: 5. CDR3: CASSSGLAATYEQYF. The CDR3 DNA reads TGTGCCAGCAGCTCCGGACTAGCGGCAACCTACGAGCAGTACTTC.

The chain carries TRBV24-1 and TRBJ2-7, with D possibly TRBD1 on 6 matching bases. Trimming pared 4 bases from V and 6 bases from J, leaving 12 bases between. The CDR3 runs to 13 residues. Germline CDR1 KGHDR, CDR2 SFDVKD. The CDR3 coding sequence is TGTGCCACCAGTGAGACCACAGGGATCGAGCAGTACTTC. It is translated as CATSETTGIEQYF.

This clonotype was picked up many times. A much larger clonotype is one base distant, so this may be a read error. The V call is TRBV12-3 or TRBV12-4, the J call TRBJ2-2, with D tentatively TRBD1 or TRBD2 (5 bases each). CDR3 length equals 12 residues. CDR3 bases: TGTGCCAGCAGTCCAGGGATCGGGGAGCTGTGTTTT. Amino acids: CASSPGIGELCF.

This clonotype was recorded many times. The chain employs TRBV6-5 and TRBJ1-2, with unresolved D. This CDR3 is built from 16 residues. V was trimmed by 0 bases and J by 2 bases, leaving 13 bases between them. Germline CDR1 and CDR2: MNHEY and SVGAGI. The CDR3 loop is CASSYSTIGENYGYTF. DNA of the CDR3: TGTGCCAGCAGTTACTCGACGATCGGGGAGAACTATGGCTACACCTTC.

V and J are TRBV30 and TRBJ1-2; unclear D gene. Germline V gene sequence: CDR1 GTSNPN, CDR2 SVGIG (reference sequence). The CDR3 loop spans 13 amino acids. Trimming cost V 0 bases and J 8 bases, with 13 bases left between them. In DNA form, the CDR3 reads TGTGCCTGGAGTGTTGGTGGTCCCTTGGGCTACACCTTC. Amino acid sequence: CAWSVGGPLGYTF.

This clonotype has just a few counts. CDR3 in amino acids: CASSLGEGANTGELFF. The CDR3 DNA reads as TGCGCCAGCAGCTTGGGCGAGGGGGCGAACACCGGGGAGCTGTTTTTT. V gene TRBV5-1 combines with J gene TRBJ2-2; perhaps TRBD1 as D (6 bases). This CDR3 is 16 amino acids long. The germline V gene encodes CDR1 SGHRS and CDR2 YFSETQ. V was cut by 0 bases and J by 0 bases, with 9 bases left in between.

V is TRBV5-1 and J is TRBJ2-7; possible D gene TRBD1, 6 bases. This CDR3 region has 15 residues. The V end was cut by 4 bases, the J end by 0 bases, with 14 bases between. Germline CDR1 and CDR2: SGHRS and YFSETQ. CDR3 bases: TGCGCCAGCAGCAACGGACAGCCCGGCTCCTACGAGCAGTACTTC. It translates to CASSNGQPGSYEQYF.

Of note for this clonotype: Just one base apart from a much larger clone, this may be a read error. The CDR3 does not end in the conserved phenylalanine or tryptophan, so this is likely a read error. The chain carries TRBV28 and TRBJ1-5; possible D gene TRBD1, 6 bases. Germline V CDR1 and CDR2: MDHEN, SYDVKM. The CDR3 length is 15 residues. Trimming took 3 bases from V and 4 from J, leaving 13 bases between them. This CDR3 reads CASSLRGEGNQPQHL. CDR3 DNA: TGTGCCAGCAGTTTGAGGGGGGAAGGGAATCAGCCCCAGCATTTG.

This chain connects TRBV19 to TRBJ2-7, with D uncertain. Looked up from germline, CDR1 is LNHDA and CDR2 is SQIVND (reference sequence). V lost 1 base to trimming and J lost 6 bases, with 7 bases between them. The CDR3 loop spans 12 amino acids. CDR3 protein: CASSIARGEQYF. The DNA for the CDR3 is TGTGCCAGTAGTATAGCCCGTGGCGAGCAGTACTTC. The full variable domain, with the rest looked up from reference TRBV19 and TRBJ2-7, is DGGITQSPKYLFRKEGQNVTLSCEQNLNHDAMYWYRQDPGQGLRLIYYSQIVNDFQKGDIAEGYSVSREKKESFPLTVTSAQKNPTAFYLCASSIARGEQYFGPGTRLTVT.

In this sample, this clonotype turned up once. The CDR3 DNA reads TGTGCCAGCAGTTTATGGCAGGGGAATTACGAGCAGTACTTC. Translation: CASSLWQGNYEQYF. This chain links TRBV12-3 or TRBV12-4 with TRBJ2-7, with D possibly matching TRBD1 (6 bases). Trimming removed 2 bases at V and 4 bases at J, with 12 bases between. The CDR3 loop spans 14 amino acids.

This chain links TRBV6-5 with TRBJ1-2; 7 bases fit TRBD1. The CDR3 extends over 14 amino acids. The germline CDR1 and CDR2 sequences are MNHEY and SVGAGI. After removal of 7 bases from V and 2 bases from J, the junction contained 7 bases not matched to a gene. The CDR3, as DNA: TGTGCCAGCATTTTCGTACAGGGGAACTATGGCTACACCTTC. Protein product: CASIFVQGNYGYTF.

This clonotype was seen many times. This chain connects TRBV29-1 to TRBJ2-2; 7 bases line up with TRBD2. Germline V gives CDR1 SQVTM, CDR2 ANQGSEA. J gave up 1 base and V 3 bases, and 2 bases lay outside the gene matches. The CDR3 is 14 residues long. The CDR3 DNA reads as TGCAGCGTTGAGGGGGGGGAGAACACCGGGGAGCTGTTTTTT. It translates to CSVEGGENTGELFF.

Ten or more counts support this clonotype. The rearrangement links TRBV6-1 to TRBJ1-1; TRBD1 is a possible D gene (6 bases). V lost 7 bases to trimming and J lost 4 bases, with 19 bases between them. The CDR3 extends over 15 amino acids. Germline V CDR1 and CDR2: MNHNS, SASEGT. The CDR3 is CASKQTGEDSTEAFF. For the CDR3, the DNA is TGTGCCAGCAAACAGACAGGAGAGGACAGCACTGAAGCTTTCTTT.

This clonotype was seen ten or more times. Given a much more abundant clone one base away, this may be a read error. V and J are TRBV28 and TRBJ2-5; no definite D call. Germline CDR1 is MDHEN and CDR2 is SYDVKM. This CDR3 has 12 amino acids. The CDR3 DNA sequence: TGTGCCAGCAGCCCAAGCGTAAGGACCCAGCACTTC. This sequence encodes CASSPSVRTQHF.

Notes on this clonotype: Germline and junction disagree at one end, which may indicate a read error. The genes are TRBV12-5 and TRBJ1-1; D unclear. This CDR3 is 13 amino acids long. The V gene's germline CDR1 is LGHNT and CDR2 FRNRAP. The CDR3 nucleotides are TGCGCTATCAGTGGGTCATTTAACACTGAAGCTTTCTTT. The encoded protein is CAISGSFNTEAFF.